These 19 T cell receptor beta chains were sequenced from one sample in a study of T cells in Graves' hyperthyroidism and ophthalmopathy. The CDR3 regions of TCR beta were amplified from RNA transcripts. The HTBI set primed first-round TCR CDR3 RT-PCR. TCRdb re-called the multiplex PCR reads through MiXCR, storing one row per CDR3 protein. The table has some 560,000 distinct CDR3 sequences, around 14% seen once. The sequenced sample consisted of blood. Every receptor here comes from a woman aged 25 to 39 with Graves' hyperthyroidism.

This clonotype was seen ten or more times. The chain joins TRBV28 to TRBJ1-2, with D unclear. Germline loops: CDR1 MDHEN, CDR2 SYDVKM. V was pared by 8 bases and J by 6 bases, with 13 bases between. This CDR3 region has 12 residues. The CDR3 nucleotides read TGTGCCAGCCGACCCCGGGGAGATGGCTACACCTTC. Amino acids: CASRPRGDGYTF.

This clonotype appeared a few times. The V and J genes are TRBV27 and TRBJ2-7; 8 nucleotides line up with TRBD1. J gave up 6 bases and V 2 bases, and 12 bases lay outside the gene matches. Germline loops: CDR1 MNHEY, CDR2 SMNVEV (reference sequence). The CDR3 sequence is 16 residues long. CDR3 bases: TGTGCCAGCAGTTTAAGAACGACAGGGGTCCTTTCCGAGCAGTACTTC. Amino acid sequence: CASSLRTTGVLSEQYF.

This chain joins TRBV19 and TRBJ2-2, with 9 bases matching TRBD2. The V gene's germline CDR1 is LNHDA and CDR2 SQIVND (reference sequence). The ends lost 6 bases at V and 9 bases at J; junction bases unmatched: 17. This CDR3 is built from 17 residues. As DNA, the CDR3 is TGTGCCAGTAGCGCCCAGGATGCTAGCGGGACGGGCAGGGAGCTGTTTTTT. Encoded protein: CASSAQDASGTGRELFF.

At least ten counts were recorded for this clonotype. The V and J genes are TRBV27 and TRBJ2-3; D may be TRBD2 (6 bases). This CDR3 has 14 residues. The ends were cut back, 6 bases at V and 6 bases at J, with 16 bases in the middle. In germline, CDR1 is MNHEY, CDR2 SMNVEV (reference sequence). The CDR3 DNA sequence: TGTGCCAGCAGAGTAGCGGCCATCGCGGATACGCAGTATTTT. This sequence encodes CASRVAAIADTQYF.

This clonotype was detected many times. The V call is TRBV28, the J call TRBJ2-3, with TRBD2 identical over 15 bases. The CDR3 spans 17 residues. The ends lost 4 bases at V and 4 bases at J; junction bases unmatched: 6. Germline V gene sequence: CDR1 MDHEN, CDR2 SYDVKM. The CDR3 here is CASSSWTSGRAADTQYF. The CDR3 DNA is TGTGCCAGCAGTTCTTGGACTAGCGGGAGGGCCGCAGATACGCAGTATTTT.

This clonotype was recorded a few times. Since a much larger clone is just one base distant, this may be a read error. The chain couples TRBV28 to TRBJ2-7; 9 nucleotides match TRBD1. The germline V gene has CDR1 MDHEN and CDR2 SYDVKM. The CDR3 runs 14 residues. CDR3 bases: TGTGCCGGCAGCTCGGGACAGGGAAACTACGAGCAGTACTTC. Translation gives CAGSSGQGNYEQYF.

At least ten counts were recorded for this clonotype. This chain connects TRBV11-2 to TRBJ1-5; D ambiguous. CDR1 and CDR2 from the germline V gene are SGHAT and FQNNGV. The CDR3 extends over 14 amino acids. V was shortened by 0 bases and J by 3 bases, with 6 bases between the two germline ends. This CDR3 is CASSLEQFNQPQHF. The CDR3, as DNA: TGTGCCAGCAGCTTAGAACAGTTCAATCAGCCCCAGCATTTT.

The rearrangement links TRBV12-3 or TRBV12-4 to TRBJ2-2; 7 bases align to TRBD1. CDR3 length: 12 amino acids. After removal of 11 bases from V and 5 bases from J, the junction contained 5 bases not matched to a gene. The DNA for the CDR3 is TGTGCCTGCGACAGGGTTACCGGGGAGCTGTTTTTT. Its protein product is CACDRVTGELFF.

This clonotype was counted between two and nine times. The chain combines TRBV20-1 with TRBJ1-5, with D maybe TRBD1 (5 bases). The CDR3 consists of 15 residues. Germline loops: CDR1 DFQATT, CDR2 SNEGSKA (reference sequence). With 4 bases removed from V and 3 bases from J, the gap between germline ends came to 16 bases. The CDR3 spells CSATKGQPYNQPQHF. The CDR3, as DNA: TGCAGTGCTACTAAGGGGCAGCCTTACAATCAGCCCCAGCATTTT.

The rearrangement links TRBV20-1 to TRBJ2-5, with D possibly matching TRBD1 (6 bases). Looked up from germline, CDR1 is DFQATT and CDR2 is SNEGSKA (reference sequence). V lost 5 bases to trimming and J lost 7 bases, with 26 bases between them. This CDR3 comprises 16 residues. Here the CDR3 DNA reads TGCAGTGCTTGGACACTCGCCGGGACACCCGGCGGGACCCAGTACTTC. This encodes CSAWTLAGTPGGTQYF.

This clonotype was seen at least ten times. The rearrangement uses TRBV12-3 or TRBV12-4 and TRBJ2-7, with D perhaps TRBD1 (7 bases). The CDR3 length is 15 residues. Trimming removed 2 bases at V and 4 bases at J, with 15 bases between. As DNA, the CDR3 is TGTGCCAGCAGTTTAAGCAGGGGGGATTTTTACGAGCAGTACTTC. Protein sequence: CASSLSRGDFYEQYF.

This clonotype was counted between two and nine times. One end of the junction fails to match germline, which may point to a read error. CDR3 DNA: TGCGCCAGCAGTGAGTCAAGTACCACAGATACGCAGTATTTT. It encodes CASSESSTTDTQYF. The V gene is TRBV3-1, the J gene TRBJ2-3; D ambiguous. The CDR3 extends over 14 amino acids. Germline-derived CDR1 and CDR2 are LGHDT and YNNKEL (reference sequence).

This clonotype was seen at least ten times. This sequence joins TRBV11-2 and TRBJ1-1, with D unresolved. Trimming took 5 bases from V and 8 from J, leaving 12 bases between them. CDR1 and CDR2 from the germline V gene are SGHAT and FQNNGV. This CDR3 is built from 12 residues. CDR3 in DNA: TGTGCCAGCAGCCCCCTGATGAGGGAAGCTTTCTTT. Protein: CASSPLMREAFF.

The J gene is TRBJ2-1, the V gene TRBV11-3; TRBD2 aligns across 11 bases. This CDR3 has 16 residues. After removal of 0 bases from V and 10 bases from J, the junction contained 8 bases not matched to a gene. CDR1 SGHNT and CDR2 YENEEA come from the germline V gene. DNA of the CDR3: TGTGCCAGCAGCTTAGAGCCGACTAGCGGGGCAAGGGAGCAGTTCTTC. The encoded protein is CASSLEPTSGAREQFF.

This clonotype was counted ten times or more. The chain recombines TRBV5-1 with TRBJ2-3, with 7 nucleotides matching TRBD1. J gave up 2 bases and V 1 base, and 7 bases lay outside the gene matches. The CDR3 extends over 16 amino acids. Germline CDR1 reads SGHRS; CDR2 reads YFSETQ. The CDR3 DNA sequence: TGCGCCAGCAGCTTGTCATTGGACAGGTACACAGATACGCAGTATTTT. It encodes CASSLSLDRYTDTQYF.

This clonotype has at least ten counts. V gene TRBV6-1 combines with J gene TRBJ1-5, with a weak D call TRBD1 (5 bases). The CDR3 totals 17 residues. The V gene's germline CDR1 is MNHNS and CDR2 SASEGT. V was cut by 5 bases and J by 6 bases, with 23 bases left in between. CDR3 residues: CASSYSWGTGVGQPQHF. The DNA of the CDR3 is TGTGCCAGCAGTTACTCATGGGGAACAGGTGTGGGTCAGCCCCAGCATTTT.

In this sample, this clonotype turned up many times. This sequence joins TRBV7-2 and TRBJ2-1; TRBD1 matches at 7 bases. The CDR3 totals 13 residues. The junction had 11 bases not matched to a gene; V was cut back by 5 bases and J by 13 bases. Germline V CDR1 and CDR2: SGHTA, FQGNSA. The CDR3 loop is CASSPGTAFRQFF. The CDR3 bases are TGTGCCAGCAGCCCCGGGACAGCTTTCAGACAGTTCTTC.

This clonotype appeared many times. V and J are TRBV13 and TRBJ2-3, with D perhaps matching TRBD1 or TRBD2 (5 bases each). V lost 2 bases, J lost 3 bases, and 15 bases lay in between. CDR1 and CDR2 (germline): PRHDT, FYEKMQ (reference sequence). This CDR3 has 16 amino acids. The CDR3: CASSLRAAWGTDTQYF. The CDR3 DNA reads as TGTGCCAGCAGCTTAAGGGCCGCTTGGGGGACAGATACGCAGTATTTT.

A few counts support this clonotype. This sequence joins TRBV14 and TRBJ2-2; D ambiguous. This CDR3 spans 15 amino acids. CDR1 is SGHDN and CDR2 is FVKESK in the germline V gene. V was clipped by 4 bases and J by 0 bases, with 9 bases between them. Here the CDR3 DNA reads TGTGCCAGCAGCCTGGTAAAGGCGAACACCGGGGAGCTGTTTTTT. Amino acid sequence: CASSLVKANTGELFF.